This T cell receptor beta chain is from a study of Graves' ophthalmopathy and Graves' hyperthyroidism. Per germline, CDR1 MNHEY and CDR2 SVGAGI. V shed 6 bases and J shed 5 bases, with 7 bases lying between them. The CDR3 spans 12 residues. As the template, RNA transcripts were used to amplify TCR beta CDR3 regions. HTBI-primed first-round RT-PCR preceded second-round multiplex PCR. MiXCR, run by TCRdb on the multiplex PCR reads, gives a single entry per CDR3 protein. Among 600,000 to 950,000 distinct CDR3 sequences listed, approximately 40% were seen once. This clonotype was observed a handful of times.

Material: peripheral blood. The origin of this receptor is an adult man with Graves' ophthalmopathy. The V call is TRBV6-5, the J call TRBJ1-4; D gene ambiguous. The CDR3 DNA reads TGTGCCAGCAGGGCGGACAATGAAAAACTGTTTTTT. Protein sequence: CASRADNEKLFF.